A selection of T cell receptor beta chains follows, all from one sample in a study of Ad26.COV2.S vaccination and SARS-CoV-2 variants. Measured with immunoSEQ multiplex PCR; TCRdb has only the in-frame clones, and not every one. The sample gives about 410,000 clones, about 89% of which show up once; 1.5% to 2% is in the top ten. The specimen was peripheral blood, collected in a trial of Ad26.COV2.S vaccine versus placebo. All receptors come from a person between 18 and 60 years old who received the Ad26.COV2.S COVID-19 vaccine or a placebo. The CDR3 runs from the conserved cysteine through the conserved F or W. The D gene is left open where the match is weak. Some rows mark clone size as missing; the rest say once, few, many or name a class of expanded clone.

>.|TRBV15|once|TRBJ1-1
TGTGCCACCAGCCACGGACAGCCGAACACTGAAGCTTTCTTT
CATSHGQPNTEAFF
>.|TRBV11-2|.|TRBJ1-3
TGTGCCAGCAGCGCTTTTGTTGCTGGAAACACCATATATTTT
CASSAFVAGNTIYF
>.|TRBV2|.|TRBJ2-7
TGTGCCAGCAGGGGTAGGGACTCCCAATACGAGCAGTACTTC
CASRGRDSQYEQYF
>.|TRBV19|.|TRBJ1-1
TGTGCCAGTAGTACCGGCGACAGATATAACACTGAAGCTTTCTTT
CASSTGDRYNTEAFF
>.|TRBV3-1/TRBV3-2|.|TRBJ2-3
TGTGCCAGCAGCCAAGAGTGGACGCAACTAGGCACAGATACGCAGTATTTT
CASSQEWTQLGTDTQYF
>.|TRBV6-4|.|TRBJ1-1
TGTGCCGGAACCGGACACCTCACTGAAGCTTTCTTT
CAGTGHLTEAFF
>TRBD1|TRBV3-1/TRBV3-2|once|TRBJ1-1
TGTGCCAGCAGCCTTACAGGGGGGAACACTGAAGCTTTCTTT
CASSLTGGNTEAFF
>.|TRBV7-9|.|TRBJ1-1
TGTGCCAGCAGCTTGGTTGAATCCCGGAACACTGAAGCTTTCTTT
CASSLVESRNTEAFF
>.|TRBV23-1|.|TRBJ2-1
TGCGCCAACACTACACAGGGCTCGGGTGGTTTGGTTTTCAATGAGCAGTTCTTC
CANTTQGSGGLVFNEQFF
>.|TRBV12-3/TRBV12-4|.|TRBJ2-1
TGTGCCAGCAGTTATGGTCTCTACGGTGAGCAGTTCTTC
CASSYGLYGEQFF
>TRBD1|TRBV6-5|.|TRBJ2-7
TGTGCCAGCAGTTACTCTTCCGGGACAGGGACCTACGAGCAGTACTTC
CASSYSSGTGTYEQYF
>.|TRBV7-2|.|TRBJ2-1
TGTGCCAGCAGCGGACGGGGGGACAGCGCATTCCGGTCCTACAATGAGCAGTTCTTC
CASSGRGDSAFRSYNEQFF
>TRBD2|TRBV27|.|TRBJ2-1
TGTGCCAGCAGTTTATGGGCGGCGGGAGCCTCCTACAATGAGCAGTTCTTC
CASSLWAAGASYNEQFF
>.|TRBV30|.|TRBJ2-7
TGTGCCTGGAGTGGGGGGAGCTACGAGCAGTACTTC
CAWSGGSYEQYF
>.|TRBV6-1|.|TRBJ1-3
TGTGCCAGCAGTGAACTTGCTGGAAACACCATATATTTT
CASSELAGNTIYF
>TRBD2|TRBV5-1|.|TRBJ2-2
TGCGCCAGCAGCTTAACTAGCGGGACCTACACCGGGGAGCTGTTTTTT
CASSLTSGTYTGELFF
>.|TRBV2|.|TRBJ1-5
TGTGCCAGCAGTGAAAGGTCAGGGAGACAGCCCCAGCATTTT
CASSERSGRQPQHF
>TRBD2|TRBV27|.|TRBJ2-1
TGTGCCAGCAGTTTACGGCTAGCGGGAGGACAGCAGTTCTTC
CASSLRLAGGQQFF
>.|TRBV11-2|once|TRBJ1-2
TGTGCCAGCAGCTTAGAAGCGCAGTCGGTCTATGGCTACACCTTC
CASSLEAQSVYGYTF
>.|TRBV19|once|TRBJ2-1
TGTGCCAGTAGCGTGACAGATGAGCAGTTCTTC
CASSVTDEQFF
>.|TRBV10-3|.|TRBJ2-7
TGTGCCATCAGTCGGTTCGGGGAGCAGTACTTC
CAISRFGEQYF
>TRBD2|TRBV28|once|TRBJ2-1
TGTGCCACAGCCGGGACTAGCGGGACTAATGAGCAGTTCTTC
CATAGTSGTNEQFF
>TRBD2|TRBV4-1|.|TRBJ2-1
TGCGCCAGCAGCCACCGAAGCGGGACTCCCTACAATGAGCAGTTCTTC
CASSHRSGTPYNEQFF
>.|TRBV7-2|.|TRBJ1-2
TGTGCCAGCAGCCCGGGGGGTCAGGGTCTCTATGGCTACACCTTC
CASSPGGQGLYGYTF
>.|TRBV9|.|TRBJ1-5
TGTGCCAGCAGCGTAGGAGGGGGTAATCAGCCCCAGCATTTT
CASSVGGGNQPQHF
>.|TRBV5-8|.|TRBJ2-5
TGTGCCAGCAGCCCAGGTCGGGTGCGGGAGACCCAGTACTTC
CASSPGRVRETQYF
>.|TRBV2|.|TRBJ2-3
TGTGCCAGCAGCGAGGGGAGCACAGATACGCAGTATTTT
CASSEGSTDTQYF
>.|TRBV4-1|.|TRBJ2-7
TGCGCCAGCAGCCTAGGTGAAAATACCGGGCCGGGACTCTCCTACGAGCAGTACTTC
CASSLGENTGPGLSYEQYF
>.|TRBV19|many|TRBJ2-7
TGTGCCAGTAGTGGGAGCGGCGTAGGGAGCTACGAGCAGTACTTC
CASSGSGVGSYEQYF
>.|TRBV5-1|.|TRBJ2-5
TGCGCCAGCAGCTTCTCCCCCCGGGGTGAGGAGACCCAGTACTTC
CASSFSPRGEETQYF